The 12 T cell receptor beta chains below all came from one sample that was sequenced in a study of tumor and adjacent non-tumor tissue in lung cancer. The template was RNA from unsorted bulk tissue. More than 3 cm separated this lung sample from the edge of the tumor. Three rounds of nested PCR, following a modified ARM-PCR protocol, produced the TCRbeta library. TCRdb recomputed calls from the multiplex PCR reads with MiXCR, one row per CDR3 protein. The profile shows roughly 49,000 distinct CDR3 sequences, about 79% of them singletons. Sequencing was done on a sample of distant non-tumor lung tissue. Source of these receptors: a woman aged 55-69 years with non-small cell lung cancer.

About this clonotype itself: The CDR3 ends on some other residue instead of the conserved phenylalanine or tryptophan, so this is likely a read error. The chain carries TRBV29-1 and TRBJ2-7; 10 nucleotides match TRBD1. CDR1 is SQVTM and CDR2 is ANQGSEA in the germline V gene. CDR3 size: 15 residues. The CDR3: CSVELRQGASYEQYY. As DNA, the CDR3 is TGCAGTGTTGAACTCCGACAGGGGGCCTCCTACGAGCAGTACTAC.

A remark on this clonotype: The conserved final phenylalanine or tryptophan is absent from the CDR3, which likely points to a read error. The chain uses TRBV11-2 and TRBJ2-7, with 7 bases that match TRBD1. CDR3 length: 18 residues. From germline, CDR1 is SGHAT and CDR2 FQNNGV. Here the CDR3 reads CTSSSAGTVYQVSYEQYS. CDR3 DNA: TGTACCAGCAGTTCGGCCGGGACAGTGTATCAAGTCTCCTACGAGCAGTACTCC.

This clonotype has ten or more counts. The genes are TRBV28 and TRBJ2-1; 12 bases line up with TRBD2. The germline CDR1 and CDR2 sequences are MDHEN and SYDVKM. Unmatched junction bases numbered 7, after V lost 4 bases and J lost 0 bases. The CDR3 spans 18 residues. The CDR3 DNA reads TGTGCCAGCAGTTCATCTAGCGGGAGGGCCAGCTCCTACAATGAGCAGTTCTTC. This translates into CASSSSSGRASSYNEQFF.

Of note for this clonotype: It is likely a read error, because the conserved phenylalanine at the end of the CDR3 is missing. The chain employs TRBV6-2 or TRBV6-3 and TRBJ2-7; D is possibly TRBD2 (5 bases). The CDR3 spans 10 residues. Germline V CDR1 and CDR2: MNHEY, SVGEGT. The CDR3: CASGTYEQYL. DNA of the CDR3: TGCGCCAGCGGAACCTACGAGCAGTACTTA.

V usage is TRBV6-2 or TRBV6-3 and J usage is TRBJ2-1, with TRBD2 matching over 8 bases. The CDR3 has 16 amino acids. V was clipped by 4 bases and J by 8 bases; unmatched bases: 13. Germline loops: CDR1 MNHEY, CDR2 SVGEGT. The CDR3 protein is CASSSRISGIYDEQFF. The CDR3 bases are TGTGCCAGCAGTTCAAGGATTAGCGGGATTTACGATGAGCAGTTCTTC.

This clonotype showed up just a few times. Compared with germline, one end of the junction differs, possibly owing to a read error. The chain couples TRBV6-6 to TRBJ2-1; D gene unclear. Germline CDR1 is MNHNY and CDR2 is SVGAGI (reference sequence). CDR3 length equals 14 residues. The CDR3 is CVSSYSPLYNEQFF. In DNA form, the CDR3 reads TGTGTCAGCAGTTACTCTCCTCTCTACAATGAGCAGTTCTTC.

This clonotype turned up a few times. The rearrangement uses TRBV5-8 and TRBJ1-5, with D unresolved. Trimming removed 4 bases at V and 0 bases at J, with 11 bases between. CDR1 SGHTS and CDR2 YDEGEE come from the germline V gene. The CDR3 sequence is 15 residues long. CDR3 sequence: CASSPDGCSNQPQHF. The CDR3 DNA reads as TGTGCCAGCAGCCCGGATGGATGTAGCAATCAGCCCCAGCATTTT.

As for this clonotype: The junction departs from germline at one end; a sequencing error may be responsible. The CDR3, as DNA: TGTGCCAGCAGTTACTCCGACAGGAACACCTACGAACAGTACTTC. Protein sequence: CASSYSDRNTYEQYF. The chain couples TRBV6-2 or TRBV6-3 to TRBJ2-7; weak D call: TRBD1 (6 bases). Germline assignment: CDR1 MNHEY and CDR2 SVGEGT. The CDR3 totals 15 residues.

To note about this clonotype: A junction end diverges from the germline sequence, so it may reflect a read error. This chain connects TRBV6-2 or TRBV6-3 to TRBJ1-1; D gene unclear. CDR3 length equals 15 residues. The germline CDR1 and CDR2 sequences are MNHEY and SVGEGT. The CDR3 sequence: CVSNVGGLTNTEAFF. The CDR3, as DNA: TGTGTCAGCAACGTAGGTGGCTTGACTAACACTGAAGCTTTCTTT.

The DNA for the CDR3 is TGTGCCAACACTCCGGCGGGGCAGGGGTCTCCACCCCTCCACTTT. It specifies CANTPAGQGSPPLHF. The gene calls are TRBV6-6 and TRBJ1-6; D is perhaps TRBD1 (6 bases). The CDR3 loop spans 15 amino acids. V was cut by 10 bases and J by 11 bases, with 24 bases left in between. Germline CDR1 MNHNY, CDR2 SVGAGI (reference sequence).

The rearrangement uses TRBV4-3 and TRBJ2-6; possible D gene TRBD1, 6 bases. V lost 6 bases and J 9 bases, leaving 21 bases between the germline ends. This CDR3 comprises 16 residues. The germline V gene encodes CDR1 LGHNA and CDR2 YSLEER. CDR3 sequence (DNA): TGCGCCAGCAGGCATCTACAGGGTGATGAGGTCAACGTCCTGACTTTC. Protein: CASRHLQGDEVNVLTF.

On this clonotype: The junction shows a germline mismatch at one end, possibly a read error. This chain links TRBV28 with TRBJ2-4, with D tentatively TRBD2 (5 bases). CDR1 MDHEN and CDR2 SYDVKM come from the germline V gene. CDR3 length equals 16 residues. Written as DNA, the CDR3 is TGTGCCAGCAGTTCCCAGGAGGCTATAGCCAAAAGCATTCAGTACTTC. Encoded protein: CASSSQEAIAKSIQYF. Looking up the rest from reference TRBV28 and TRBJ2-4 gives the full variable domain: DVKVTQSSRYLVKRTGEKVFLECVQDMDHENMFWYRQDPGLGLRLIYFSYDVKMKEKGDIPEGYSVSREKKERFSLILESASTNQTSMYLCASSSQEAIAKSIQYFGAGTRLSVL.